This TCR beta chain was identified in a study of blood T cell repertoires in COVID-19. At the level of the study: Sites in the United States, Italy and Spain provided acute and convalescent COVID-19 samples. PBMCs, B-cell-depleted T cells, or T cells were the source of the cDNA or gDNA that made up the material.

Per the study methods: By means of reference gene primer amplification, nucleated cell counts were estimated. Assay used: immunoSEQ multiplex PCR; TCRdb lists only in-frame clones, some missing. V and J calls and clone size are as listed in that table; D and trimming were resolved from the DNA. This table holds 35,000 to 45,000 clones, 70% to 90% found once. The V gene's germline CDR1 is MNHEY and CDR2 SVGAGI. The CDR3 sequence is 14 residues long. J gave up 8 bases and V 8 bases, and 9 bases lay outside the gene matches. The chain recombines TRBV6-5 with TRBJ2-4, with 10 bases aligning to TRBD1. This receptor was identified in a man aged 65-85 years with acute or convalescent COVID-19. The material sequenced was peripheral blood. Here the CDR3 reads CASGGGTGVHIQYF. DNA of the CDR3: TGTGCCAGCGGAGGGGGGACAGGGGTTCACATTCAGTACTTC.